This record covers a single T cell receptor beta chain. This entry comes from a study of blood T cell repertoires in COVID-19. Study background: The origin of the acute and convalescent COVID-19 samples was the United States, Italy and Spain. T cells, B-cell-depleted T cells, or PBMCs supplied cDNA or gDNA.

In the authors' methods: Amplification of reference gene primers provided the estimated nucleated cell counts. Sequenced by immunoSEQ multiplex PCR; TCRdb stores in-frame clones only, minus some. Clonal size and the V and J genes are those of that table, whereas D and trimming came from the DNA. The sample has 50,000 to 55,000 clones, approximately 85% seen once. The length of the CDR3 is 16 residues. From germline, CDR1 is MNHEY and CDR2 SVGEGT. The trim removed 6 bases at V and 6 bases at J, leaving 16 bases unmatched. V usage is TRBV6-2 or TRBV6-3 and J usage is TRBJ1-2; 7 bases map to TRBD1. The sequenced material came from peripheral blood. The TCR comes from a man in his fifties or sixties with acute or convalescent COVID-19. The CDR3 DNA reads TGTGCCAGCAGCGACCCCTTCGGGACAGTACCCGATGGCTACACCTTC. This sequence encodes CASSDPFGTVPDGYTF.